Listed below are T cell receptor beta chains from one sample, sequenced in a study of T-cell reconstitution after alpha-beta-depleted transplantation in children. Via MiXCR, TCRdb re-called the PCR reads, giving one row per CDR3 protein. The sample yields over 200,000 distinct CDR3 sequences, 8.4% seen once. The material was PBMCs, mostly from graft donor cells, obtained 360 days after TCRalphabeta/CD19-depleted stem cell transplant. The receptors shown here come from a male patient aged 2-15 years who had a stem cell transplant for acute myeloid leukemia, so the T cells may come from the graft donor. Both conserved end residues are part of each CDR3. The D gene is left open where the match is weak. Clone size is shown for a subset of rows, as once, few, many or a class of expanded clone.

v_call	j_call	d_call	clone_size	cdr3_aa	cdr3_nt
TRBV20-1	TRBJ2-3	TRBD1	few	CSAIRAGTGGTDTQYF	TGCAGTGCTATAAGGGCCGGGACAGGGGGCACAGATACGCAGTATTTT
TRBV5-1	TRBJ2-2	.	few	CASSLVRGTGELFF	TGCGCCAGCAGCTTGGTGAGAGGAACCGGGGAGCTGTTTTTT
TRBV6-1	TRBJ2-2	TRBD1	many	CASSSGTGQPTGELFF	TGTGCCAGCAGCTCCGGGACAGGTCAACCCACCGGGGAGCTGTTTTTT
TRBV5-1	TRBJ2-2	TRBD1	many	CASNKQGAHPGELFF	TGCGCCAGCAACAAACAGGGGGCGCACCCCGGGGAGCTGTTTTTT
TRBV5-1	TRBJ1-5	TRBD1	few	CASHRGPNQPQHF	TGCGCCAGCCACAGGGGCCCCAATCAGCCCCAGCATTTT
TRBV7-8	TRBJ2-1	.	many	CASSLLIISYNEQFF	TGTGCCAGCAGCTTATTAATTATAAGCTACAATGAGCAGTTCTTC
TRBV7-2	TRBJ2-5	TRBD2	.	CASSLSTGGCCQETQYF	TGTGCCAGCAGCTTATCCACGGGGGGTTGCTGCCAAGAGACCCAGTACTTC
TRBV29-1	TRBJ2-5	TRBD2	few	CSVEGTSQETQYF	TGCAGCGTTGAGGGGACTAGCCAAGAGACCCAGTACTTC
TRBV3-1	TRBJ1-1	.	.	CASSQAGTWNTEAFF	TGTGCCAGCAGCCAAGCAGGAACGTGGAACACTGAAGCTTTCTTT
TRBV20-1	TRBJ1-2	.	.	CSARERIYGYTF	TGCAGTGCTAGAGAAAGGATCTATGGCTACACCTTC
TRBV20-1	TRBJ2-1	.	many	CSASTAYNEQFF	TGCAGTGCCTCCACGGCCTACAATGAGCAGTTCTTC